The 32 T cell receptor beta chains below come from one sample, sequenced in a study of T-cell reconstitution after alpha-beta-depleted transplantation in children. Unique molecular identifiers were incorporated into the prepared TCRbeta library. From the PCR reads, TCRdb called clonotypes with MiXCR, one entry per CDR3 protein. The table shows 190,000 or so distinct CDR3 sequences, with around 6.8% occurring only once. The sample in question was PBMCs from the stem cell graft donor, obtained from the stem cell graft. Source of these receptors: a human donor who donated a stem cell graft to a child with Wiskott-Aldrich syndrome.

This clonotype came up a few times. The chain is built from TRBV7-8 and TRBJ2-3; TRBD2 matches at 7 bases. V lost 3 bases to trimming and J lost 0 bases; unmatched junction nucleotides: 12. This CDR3 is built from 18 residues. Germline V gene data show CDR1 as SGHVS and CDR2 as FQNEAQ. The CDR3 region has the DNA TGTGCCAGCAGCTTTCCGAGGGCTAGCGGAGGAAGCACAGATACGCAGTATTTT. Translating it yields CASSFPRASGGSTDTQYF.

This rearrangement joins TRBV5-1 to TRBJ2-1; 13 bases map to TRBD2. This CDR3 has 14 residues. V shed 4 bases and J 15 bases; nucleotides not matched to a gene: 10. Germline lookup yields CDR1 SGHRS and CDR2 YFSETQ. The CDR3 bases are TGCGCCAGCAGCGCCGGGACTAGCGGGGACTATCCGTTCTTC. As protein: CASSAGTSGDYPFF.

This clonotype was seen ten or more times. The chain employs TRBV7-2 and TRBJ2-5, with D possibly matching TRBD1 (6 bases). The CDR3 is 13 amino acids. In germline, CDR1 is SGHTA, CDR2 FQGNSA. V was trimmed by 5 bases and J by 1 base, leaving 8 bases between them. The CDR3 bases are TGTGCCAGCAGCCCGGACAGCCAAGAGACCCAGTACTTC. This translates into CASSPDSQETQYF. The variable domain in full, completed from reference TRBV7-2 and TRBJ2-5, reads GAGVSQSPSNKVTEKGKDVELRCDPISGHTALYWYRQSLGQGLEFLIYFQGNSAPDKSGLPSDRFSAERTGGSVSTLTIQRTQQEDSAVYLCASSPDSQETQYFGPGTRLLVL.

This clonotype was recorded a few times. This chain joins TRBV9 and TRBJ2-5; D remains unclear. The CDR3 is 14 residues long. Germline V gene lookup returns CDR1 SGDLS and CDR2 YYNGEE. V was cut by 3 bases and J by 2 bases, with 11 bases left in between. The CDR3 nucleotides read TGTGCCAGCAGCGCGGTGGGTCGACAAGAGACCCAGTACTTC. Its translation is CASSAVGRQETQYF.

Ten or more counts support this clonotype. The genes are TRBV20-1 and TRBJ1-1; 9 bases line up with TRBD1. CDR3 length: 12 amino acids. With 6 bases clipped from V and 10 bases from J, the junction kept 9 bases outside the gene matches. Germline V lookup: CDR1 DFQATT, CDR2 SNEGSKA (reference sequence). CDR3 protein: CSAGQGSIGAFF. CDR3 in DNA: TGCAGTGCCGGACAGGGGTCCATAGGAGCTTTCTTT.

In its sample, this clonotype was seen many times. This sequence joins TRBV5-1 and TRBJ1-1; D uncertain. Germline CDR1 and CDR2: SGHRS and YFSETQ. This CDR3 has 14 amino acids. Between the trimmed V and J ends, which lost 1 base and 4 bases, there was a span of 11 bases. The CDR3 loop reads CASSLNGVFTEAFF. CDR3 nucleotide sequence: TGCGCCAGCAGCTTGAATGGGGTTTTCACTGAAGCTTTCTTT.

This clonotype was seen at least ten times. The CDR3 reads CASSFGLAWNEQFF. In DNA, the CDR3 is TGTGCCAGCAGTTTCGGGCTAGCGTGGAATGAGCAGTTCTTC. The J gene is TRBJ2-1, the V gene TRBV12-3 or TRBV12-4; maybe TRBD2 (6 bases). The V and J ends lost 3 bases and 7 bases respectively, with 13 bases between them. The CDR3 spans 14 residues.

In this sample, this clonotype turned up a few times. This chain connects TRBV3-1 to TRBJ1-6; D remains ambiguous. V was pared by 1 base and J by 4 bases, with 5 bases between. The CDR3 runs to 14 residues. Per the germline V gene, CDR1 is LGHDT and CDR2 is YNNKEL (reference sequence). Here the CDR3 DNA reads TGTGCCAGCAGCCAAGCAGCTTATAATTCACCCCTCCACTTT. Its protein product is CASSQAAYNSPLHF.

This clonotype was picked up many times. The V call is TRBV12-3 or TRBV12-4, the J call TRBJ2-7; TRBD1 might be the D (5 bases). CDR3 length: 17 amino acids. Trimming shortened V by 3 bases and J by 0 bases, and 18 bases separated the two germline ends. CDR3 region: CASSFYGRGESSYEQYF. CDR3 nucleotide sequence: TGTGCCAGCAGTTTTTATGGAAGGGGCGAGAGCTCCTACGAGCAGTACTTC.

The chain employs TRBV5-1 and TRBJ2-5, with D unclear. V lost 0 bases to trimming and J lost 5 bases, with 14 bases between them. The CDR3 is 15 residues long. Germline values: CDR1 SGHRS, CDR2 YFSETQ. DNA for the CDR3: TGCGCCAGCAGCTTGGGACAAGTAAAGTGGGAGACCCAGTACTTC. It is translated as CASSLGQVKWETQYF.

This clonotype was seen ten or more times. The V gene is TRBV6-5, the J gene TRBJ1-6; D is ambiguous. Trimming cost V 1 base and J 6 bases, with 13 bases left between them. The germline V gene encodes CDR1 MNHEY and CDR2 SVGAGI. The CDR3 sequence is 16 residues long. The chain's CDR3 is CASSYLGIGTNSPLHF. The DNA for the CDR3 is TGTGCCAGCAGTTACTTGGGGATAGGAACTAATTCACCCCTCCACTTT.

The V call is TRBV20-1, the J call TRBJ2-3; 11 positions agree with TRBD2. J lost 7 bases, V lost 4 bases, and 10 bases had no gene match. The germline CDR1 and CDR2 sequences are DFQATT and SNEGSKA (reference sequence). The CDR3 is 15 residues long. The CDR3 nucleotides read TGCAGTGCTACCGTACTAGCGGGAGAACTCCATACGCAGTATTTT. It encodes CSATVLAGELHTQYF.

This clonotype was seen ten or more times. CDR3 amino acids: CASSSTGLTYEQYF. DNA for the CDR3: TGCGCCAGCAGCTCGACAGGCTTAACCTACGAGCAGTACTTC. V gene TRBV5-1 combines with J gene TRBJ2-7, with D tentatively TRBD1 (6 bases). This CDR3 spans 14 amino acids. Trimming stripped 3 bases from V and 2 bases from J, with 12 bases between. The germline CDR1 and CDR2 sequences are SGHRS and YFSETQ.

This clonotype was observed at least ten times. This sequence joins TRBV25-1 and TRBJ1-2, with D possibly being TRBD1 (5 bases). Germline V gene lookup returns CDR1 MGHDK and CDR2 SYGVNS. This CDR3 is 13 amino acids long. V lost 5 bases and J lost 6, with 13 bases in between. The CDR3 nucleotides read TGTGCCAGCAGTAGGAAGGGGCCCCATGGCTACACCTTC. As protein: CASSRKGPHGYTF.

This sequence joins TRBV5-1 and TRBJ1-1; D might be TRBD1 (5 bases). V was clipped by 3 bases and J by 7 bases, with 10 bases between them. Germline values: CDR1 SGHRS, CDR2 YFSETQ. CDR3 length: 12 amino acids. The CDR3 DNA sequence: TGCGCCAGCAGCTGGGGGGTGGGTGAAGCTTTCTTT. Its protein is CASSWGVGEAFF. Looking up the rest from reference TRBV5-1 and TRBJ1-1 gives the full variable domain: KAGVTQTPRYLIKTRGQQVTLSCSPISGHRSVSWYQQTPGQGLQFLFEYFSETQRNKGNFPGRFSGRQFSNSRSEMNVSTLELGDSALYLCASSWGVGEAFFGQGTRLTVV.

This clonotype came up many times. V and J are TRBV10-3 and TRBJ1-2; the match to TRBD1 covers 7 bases. The ends lost 5 bases at V and 2 bases at J; junction bases unmatched: 2. Germline V gene lookup returns CDR1 ENHRY and CDR2 SYGVKD. CDR3 length: 13 residues. CDR3 DNA sequence: TGTGCCATCAGTCCGGGACAGAACTATGGCTACACCTTC. Protein product: CAISPGQNYGYTF.

This clonotype appeared many times. The V gene is TRBV15, the J gene TRBJ1-1; no firm D call. Trimming cost V 1 base and J 7 bases, with 10 bases left between them. This CDR3 is 13 amino acids long. Per germline, CDR1 LNHNV and CDR2 YYDKDF (reference sequence). The CDR3 sequence is CATSRGPPFEAFF. DNA for the CDR3: TGTGCCACCAGCAGAGGACCTCCTTTTGAAGCTTTCTTT. The full variable domain, rest sourced from reference TRBV15 and TRBJ1-1, is DAMVIQNPRYQVTQFGKPVTLSCSQTLNHNVMYWYQQKSSQAPKLLFHYYDKDFNNEADTPDNFQSRRPNTSFCFLDIRSPGLGDTAMYLCATSRGPPFEAFFGQGTRLTVV.

This clonotype was detected many times. The chain uses TRBV5-6 and TRBJ2-6, with D uncertain. Trimming shortened V by 7 bases and J by 0 bases, and 8 bases separated the two germline ends. This CDR3 is 14 amino acids long. The germline CDR1 and CDR2 sequences are SGHDT and YYEEEE. CDR3: CASGSSSGANVLTF. The DNA of the CDR3 is TGTGCCAGCGGTTCAAGCTCTGGGGCCAACGTCCTGACTTTC.

This clonotype was counted many times. The V call is TRBV27, the J call TRBJ1-2; D call uncertain. The V gene's germline CDR1 is MNHEY and CDR2 SMNVEV (reference sequence). Trimming took off 5 bases at V and 10 bases at J, with 23 bases between the two ends. The CDR3 is 15 residues long. The CDR3, as DNA: TGTGCCAGCAGTCCCTTTTCCTCCGGAAGGCGAGACTACACCTTC. Protein product: CASSPFSSGRRDYTF.

This clonotype has a count of ten or more. The chain joins TRBV4-3 to TRBJ2-1; D might be TRBD1 or TRBD2, each matching 7 bases. This CDR3 has 13 amino acids. In germline, CDR1 is LGHNA, CDR2 YSLEER. Trimming took off 4 bases at V and 9 bases at J, with 13 bases between the two ends. The CDR3 DNA follows: TGCGCCAGCAGCCGAGACAGGGAGGGTGAGCAGTTCTTC. It specifies CASSRDREGEQFF.

This clonotype appeared many times. V is TRBV5-1 and J is TRBJ2-3; D tentatively fits TRBD1 or TRBD2 (5 bases each). The germline gives CDR1 SGHRS, CDR2 YFSETQ. V was trimmed by 0 bases and J by 5 bases, leaving 10 bases between them. The length of the CDR3 is 14 residues. The CDR3 sequence: CASSLGGDGDTQYF. DNA of the CDR3: TGCGCCAGCAGCTTGGGAGGGGATGGAGATACGCAGTATTTT.

This clonotype has at least ten counts. This chain uses TRBV5-1 with TRBJ2-2; D is uncertain. The CDR3 extends over 15 amino acids. Trimming cost V 2 bases and J 8 bases, with 16 bases left between them. Looked up from germline, CDR1 is SGHRS and CDR2 is YFSETQ. The CDR3 sequence is CASSLLFSTMGELFF. The CDR3 DNA is TGCGCCAGCAGCTTATTGTTCAGTACCATGGGGGAGCTGTTTTTT.

Concerning this clonotype itself: With a much larger clone just one base away, this may be a read error. The rearrangement links TRBV4-1 to TRBJ2-7; 7 bases align to TRBD2. The CDR3 spans 14 residues. Germline-derived CDR1 and CDR2 are MGHRA and YSYEKL. The CDR3 spells CASGQLASSYEQYF. The CDR3 region has the DNA TGCGCCAGCGGCCAACTAGCGTCCTCCTACGAGCAGTACTTC.

This clonotype was counted at least ten times. This sequence joins TRBV7-2 and TRBJ2-1, with D perhaps TRBD1 (6 bases). The CDR3 length is 13 residues. With 6 bases removed from V and 5 bases from J, the gap between germline ends came to 11 bases. The germline gives CDR1 SGHTA, CDR2 FQGNSA. CDR3 region: CASRPTGNNEQFF. In DNA, the CDR3 is TGTGCCAGCAGGCCTACAGGGAACAATGAGCAGTTCTTC.

This clonotype was recorded at least ten times. The V gene is TRBV5-5, the J gene TRBJ1-1; a weak D match, TRBD1 (5 bases). Per the germline V gene, CDR1 is SGHKS and CDR2 is YYEKEE (reference sequence). There are 14 residues in the CDR3. V was trimmed by 5 bases and J by 0 bases, leaving 11 bases between them. The DNA for the CDR3 is TGTGCCAGCAGTCAACAGGCTATGAACACTGAAGCTTTCTTT. Translated, it gives CASSQQAMNTEAFF.

This clonotype has at least ten counts. V usage is TRBV6-1 and J usage is TRBJ2-5; D perhaps matches TRBD1 (6 bases). Germline V lookup: CDR1 MNHNS, CDR2 SASEGT. This CDR3 region has 13 residues. V dropped 6 bases and J dropped 4 bases, with 12 bases sitting between them. Here the CDR3 reads CASRKTGLETQYF. As DNA, the CDR3 is TGTGCCAGCAGGAAAACAGGGTTAGAGACCCAGTACTTC.

This clonotype was recorded at least ten times. The genes are TRBV6-1 and TRBJ2-2, with TRBD1 as a possible D gene (6 bases). Trimming stripped 7 bases from V and 6 bases from J, with 15 bases between. CDR3 length equals 14 residues. Germline CDR1 reads MNHNS; CDR2 reads SASEGT. The CDR3 is CASKIQGKAGELFF. As DNA, the CDR3 is TGTGCCAGCAAAATCCAGGGGAAAGCCGGGGAGCTGTTTTTT.

This clonotype was recorded many times. V and J are TRBV29-1 and TRBJ2-3; D may be TRBD2 (6 bases). V was clipped by 7 bases and J by 0 bases, with 14 bases between them. This CDR3 is built from 14 residues. Germline values: CDR1 SQVTM, CDR2 ANQGSEA. DNA of the CDR3: TGCAGCGACACCACCGGGACTAGCACAGATACGCAGTATTTT. Translation gives CSDTTGTSTDTQYF.

This clonotype came up many times. The V and J genes are TRBV12-3 or TRBV12-4 and TRBJ2-1; D not resolved. The CDR3 consists of 12 residues. The V end was cut by 3 bases, the J end by 7 bases, with 7 bases between. For the CDR3, the DNA is TGTGCCAGCAGTTTTGGGTTGAATGAGCAGTTCTTC. Translated, it gives CASSFGLNEQFF.

In this sample, this clonotype turned up many times. The CDR3 region is CASSPEQGFQYF. In nucleotides, the CDR3 is TGTGCCAGCAGTCCAGAACAGGGTTTTCAGTATTTT. V gene TRBV12-3 or TRBV12-4 combines with J gene TRBJ2-3; D is possibly TRBD1 (6 bases). This CDR3 spans 12 amino acids. V was pared by 5 bases and J by 12 bases, with 15 bases between.

This clonotype was recorded many times. V gene TRBV5-1 combines with J gene TRBJ1-2; D uncertain. With 0 bases removed from V and 0 bases from J, the gap between germline ends came to 9 bases. CDR1 is SGHRS and CDR2 is YFSETQ in the germline V gene. The CDR3 has 15 amino acids. The CDR3 spells CASSLESGANYGYTF. CDR3 sequence (DNA): TGCGCCAGCAGCTTGGAGTCAGGAGCTAACTATGGCTACACCTTC.

This clonotype was detected only a few times. This chain connects TRBV20-1 to TRBJ2-3; 15 bases fit TRBD2. Germline assignment: CDR1 DFQATT and CDR2 SNEGSKA (reference sequence). The CDR3 contains 20 residues. The V and J ends lost 6 bases and 0 bases, in that order; junction bases with no gene match: 16. The CDR3 bases are TGCAGTGCCTCCAGCGGACTAGCGGGGGGGCCCGGTCTTAGCACAGATACGCAGTATTTT. Protein product: CSASSGLAGGPGLSTDTQYF.